Below are 28 T cell receptor beta chains sequenced from a single sample in a study of PD-1 blockade in classical Hodgkin lymphoma. All patients relapsed after autologous stem cell transplantation, and brentuximab vedotin exposure varied. The protocol was immunoSEQ multiplex PCR, while the TCRdb copy is restricted to in-frame clones and leaves out a portion. The repertoire holds 75,000 to 100,000 clones, with over 80% as singletons. This sample comprised peripheral blood mononuclear cells (PBMCs), obtained at baseline. The receptor set was obtained from a human donor with classical Hodgkin lymphoma.

The genes are TRBV2 and TRBJ1-1, with D hard to call. The CDR3 has 11 residues. In germline, CDR1 is SNHLY, CDR2 FYNNEI. V was trimmed by 3 bases and J by 11 bases, leaving 10 bases between them. CDR3 bases: TGTGCCAGCAGTGAGCCCCTGGGTGCTTTCTTT. Translating it yields CASSEPLGAFF.

The chain recombines TRBV28 with TRBJ1-4; TRBD1 is a possible D gene (5 bases). The CDR3 is 16 amino acids. Germline V gene data show CDR1 as MDHEN and CDR2 as SYDVKM. Trimming pared 10 bases from V and 7 bases from J, leaving 25 bases between. The DNA for the CDR3 is TGTGCCACCCACCCCCTCGGGGACCGAGGCGGTGAAAAACTGTTTTTT. It is translated as CATHPLGDRGGEKLFF.

The CDR3, as DNA: TGCGCCAGCAGCTTGAGAGGACAGCTCGAGGAGACCCAGTACTTC. As protein: CASSLRGQLEETQYF. This chain uses TRBV5-1 with TRBJ2-5, with a tentative D call TRBD1 (6 bases). The CDR3 totals 15 residues. V was cut by 1 base and J by 5 bases, with 15 bases left in between. Looked up from germline, CDR1 is SGHRS and CDR2 is YFSETQ.

This sequence joins TRBV5-1 and TRBJ2-3; TRBD2 matches 7 bases. Germline V gene lookup returns CDR1 SGHRS and CDR2 YFSETQ. V gave up 3 bases and J gave up 2 bases; unmatched junction bases: 12. The CDR3 runs 17 residues. The CDR3, as DNA: TGCGCCAGCAGCTCCCAGCCCCCAGCGGGGCCCACAGATACGCAGTATTTT. This sequence encodes CASSSQPPAGPTDTQYF.

The chain links TRBV5-6 to TRBJ1-1; possible D gene TRBD1, 6 bases. Deletions cut 4 bases from V and 1 base from J, with 20 bases between. The CDR3 is 17 amino acids. In germline, CDR1 is SGHDT, CDR2 YYEEEE. The CDR3 DNA is TGTGCCAGCAGCCCCCTACCGGGACAAAATACGAACACTGAAGCTTTCTTT. Residues: CASSPLPGQNTNTEAFF.

The genes are TRBV2 and TRBJ1-2; D is ambiguous. CDR1 and CDR2 from the germline V gene are SNHLY and FYNNEI. Trimming cost V 6 bases and J 2 bases, with 13 bases left between them. CDR3 length equals 14 residues. The chain's CDR3 is CASRAGRENYGYTF. CDR3 coding DNA: TGTGCCAGCAGAGCTGGACGGGAGAACTATGGCTACACCTTC.

The genes are TRBV5-1 and TRBJ2-1; TRBD2 is a possible D gene (6 bases). V gave up 3 bases and J gave up 6 bases, with 16 bases separating them. This CDR3 is 15 amino acids long. Per germline, CDR1 SGHRS and CDR2 YFSETQ. The CDR3 loop is CASSSAGTPPNEQFF. The CDR3, as DNA: TGCGCCAGCAGCTCAGCCGGGACTCCCCCCAATGAGCAGTTCTTC.

The chain couples TRBV11-2 to TRBJ2-1; 9 positions match TRBD1. The CDR3 sequence is 16 residues long. V trimming: 5 bases; J trimming: 3 bases; junction bases outside the gene matches: 8. CDR1 and CDR2 from the germline V gene are SGHAT and FQNNGV. CDR3 DNA sequence: TGTGCCAGCAGCACCTACCGGGACAGGGACTACAATGAGCAGTTCTTC. The encoded protein is CASSTYRDRDYNEQFF.

This chain connects TRBV9 to TRBJ2-7, with D possibly called TRBD1 or TRBD2 (5 bases each). CDR1 SGDLS and CDR2 YYNGEE come from the germline V gene. The CDR3 is 12 residues long. Trimming removed 7 bases at V and 7 bases at J, with 15 bases between. CDR3 sequence: CASARDPGEQYF. In DNA form, the CDR3 reads TGTGCCAGCGCCCGGGACCCTGGGGAGCAGTACTTC. The full variable domain, with the rest looked up from reference TRBV9 and TRBJ2-7, is DSGVTQTPKHLITATGQRVTLRCSPRSGDLSVYWYQQSLDQGLQFLIQYYNGEERAKGNILERFSAQQFPDLHSELNLSSLELGDSALYFCASARDPGEQYFGPGTRLTVT.

The chain is built from TRBV6-1 and TRBJ1-5, with a weak D call TRBD1 (5 bases). Germline CDR1 MNHNS, CDR2 SASEGT. Trimming took off 7 bases at V and 7 bases at J, with 17 bases between the two ends. CDR3 length equals 14 residues. CDR3 coding DNA: TGTGCCAGCACCCAGGGCGGGATCGGGCAGCCCCAGCATTTT. Its translation: CASTQGGIGQPQHF.

This rearrangement joins TRBV4-1 to TRBJ2-2, with TRBD2 matching 8 bases. The CDR3 loop spans 17 amino acids. The V gene end was trimmed by 1 base and the J gene end by 6 bases; junction bases not matched to a gene: 10. Germline V CDR1 and CDR2: MGHRA, YSYEKL. CDR3 sequence (DNA): TGCGCCAGCAGCCAAGGACTAGCGTTCTCCCTCGCCGGGGAGCTGTTTTTT. Translation gives CASSQGLAFSLAGELFF.

The rearrangement joins TRBV7-9 to TRBJ2-4; 9 bases agree with TRBD1. CDR1 SEHNR and CDR2 FQNEAQ come from the germline V gene (reference sequence). The CDR3 extends over 19 amino acids. V was pared by 1 base and J by 3 bases, with 13 bases of the junction left unmatched. DNA of the CDR3: TGTGCCAGCAGCTTAGAGGGGACAGGGATTGACTTGGTCAAAAACATTCAGTACTTC. Translation: CASSLEGTGIDLVKNIQYF.

This chain joins TRBV2 and TRBJ2-7, with a possible D match to TRBD1 (5 bases). The V gene's germline CDR1 is SNHLY and CDR2 FYNNEI. CDR3 length: 11 residues. Trimming stripped 6 bases from V and 6 bases from J, with 9 bases between. CDR3 protein: CASRRGGEQYF. CDR3 sequence (DNA): TGTGCCAGCAGAAGGGGTGGCGAGCAGTACTTC.

The genes are TRBV10-3 and TRBJ2-3, with 7 positions matching TRBD2. Germline V gene lookup returns CDR1 ENHRY and CDR2 SYGVKD. Germline trimming cut 6 bases from V and 2 bases from J; bases unmatched to any gene: 2. The CDR3 runs 13 residues. The CDR3: CAIRLAVTDTQYF. The CDR3 DNA reads TGTGCCATCAGGCTAGCGGTCACAGATACGCAGTATTTT.

The CDR3 protein is CASSLGTSGSGQSSYEQYF. CDR3 nucleotide sequence: TGCGCCAGCAGCCTAGGGACTAGCGGGAGCGGTCAAAGCTCCTACGAGCAGTACTTC. J is TRBJ2-7 and V is TRBV5-1; 14 bases are a match to TRBD2. The CDR3 spans 19 residues. J lost 0 bases, V lost 4 bases, and 12 bases had no gene match. In germline, CDR1 is SGHRS, CDR2 YFSETQ.

The chain is built from TRBV10-2 and TRBJ2-1; D not certain. This CDR3 comprises 12 residues. Germline V gene sequence: CDR1 WSHSY, CDR2 SAAADI. V was shortened by 2 bases and J by 5 bases, with 4 bases between the two germline ends. The CDR3: CASSEADNEQFF. CDR3 DNA: TGCGCCAGCAGTGAGGCAGACAATGAGCAGTTCTTC.

The chain is built from TRBV2 and TRBJ2-7; unclear D gene. The CDR3 has 13 residues. V lost 3 bases, J lost 5 bases, and 11 bases lay in between. In germline, CDR1 is SNHLY, CDR2 FYNNEI. In DNA form, the CDR3 reads TGTGCCAGCAGTGATGGGCTGCGGAACGAGCAGTACTTC. This sequence encodes CASSDGLRNEQYF.

The genes are TRBV6-1 and TRBJ1-6; D is ambiguous. From germline, CDR1 is MNHNS and CDR2 SASEGT. The length of the CDR3 is 9 residues. V was cut by 8 bases and J by 13 bases, with 6 bases left in between. The CDR3 spells CASGWPLHF. The CDR3 bases are TGTGCCAGCGGCTGGCCCCTCCACTTT.

J is TRBJ2-2 and V is TRBV5-1, with 9 bases fitting TRBD1. CDR3 length: 16 residues. J gave up 4 bases and V 4 bases, and 8 bases lay outside the gene matches. CDR1 SGHRS and CDR2 YFSETQ come from the germline V gene. CDR3 amino acids: CASSTKTGGGTGELFF. The CDR3 bases are TGCGCCAGCAGCACCAAGACAGGGGGTGGCACCGGGGAGCTGTTTTTT.

The J gene is TRBJ1-2, the V gene TRBV5-5; 12 bases match TRBD1. With V trimmed by 1 base and J by 4 bases, 5 bases remained unmatched. Germline CDR1 and CDR2: SGHKS and YYEKEE (reference sequence). The CDR3 length is 16 residues. CDR3 residues: CASSLTGTGGRYGYTF. The CDR3 coding sequence is TGTGCCAGCAGCTTGACCGGGACAGGGGGCCGCTATGGCTACACCTTC.

Worth noting for this clone: The junction departs from germline at one end; a sequencing error may be responsible. This sample includes further DNA sequences coding for the same CDR3. V gene TRBV5-6 combines with J gene TRBJ2-1; 7 positions agree with TRBD1. The CDR3 contains 15 residues. Germline CDR1 SGHDT, CDR2 YYEEEE. The CDR3 loop is CASSLRGGNGNEQFF. The CDR3 DNA reads TGCGCCAGCAGCTTGCGAGGGGGCAACGGCAATGAGCAGTTCTTC.

The chain is built from TRBV4-1 and TRBJ1-1; D not resolved. The CDR3 is made up of 16 amino acids. V was shortened by 0 bases and J by 1 base, with 12 bases between the two germline ends. CDR1 is MGHRA and CDR2 is YSYEKL in the germline V gene. DNA for the CDR3: TGCGCCAGCAGCCAAGAGGGATTCCCAGGGAACACTGAAGCTTTCTTT. It specifies CASSQEGFPGNTEAFF.

This chain connects TRBV11-1 to TRBJ2-7, with 11 bases identical to TRBD1. The CDR3 covers 14 residues. From germline, CDR1 is SGHAT and CDR2 FQDESV (reference sequence). Losses at the gene ends were 5 bases for V and 5 bases for J; bases not matched to a gene: 5. CDR3 residues: CASSRTGGGHEQYF. The CDR3 DNA reads TGTGCCAGCAGCCGGACAGGGGGCGGCCACGAGCAGTACTTC.

The V call is TRBV11-3, the J call TRBJ2-2; D ambiguous. From germline, CDR1 is SGHNT and CDR2 YENEEA. CDR3 length equals 15 residues. The ends were cut back, 1 base at V and 5 bases at J, with 11 bases in the middle. The CDR3 reads CASSLGVVSTGELFF. The CDR3 DNA reads TGTGCCAGCAGCTTAGGGGTAGTCTCAACCGGGGAGCTGTTTTTT.

The chain joins TRBV5-5 to TRBJ2-7, with a tentative D call TRBD1 (5 bases). V lost 0 bases to trimming and J lost 2 bases, with 12 bases between them. There are 15 residues in the CDR3. Germline V gene data show CDR1 as SGHKS and CDR2 as YYEKEE (reference sequence). The CDR3 spells CASSLGAGPTYEQYF. CDR3 nucleotides: TGTGCCAGCAGCTTGGGGGCAGGGCCTACCTACGAGCAGTACTTC.

The V and J genes are TRBV19 and TRBJ2-4, with D perhaps being TRBD1 or TRBD2 (6 bases each). The CDR3 has 16 residues. Germline lookup yields CDR1 LNHDA and CDR2 SQIVND (reference sequence). Trimming took off 5 bases at V and 5 bases at J, with 19 bases between the two ends. CDR3 region: CASSAHRERRENIQYF. In DNA form, the CDR3 reads TGTGCCAGTAGTGCCCACAGGGAAAGGAGGGAAAACATTCAGTACTTC.

V usage is TRBV18 and J usage is TRBJ2-7; possible D gene TRBD1, 5 bases. This CDR3 is 15 amino acids long. Trimming took off 6 bases at V and 2 bases at J, with 17 bases between the two ends. Germline V gene lookup returns CDR1 KGHSH and CDR2 LQKENI. Here the CDR3 DNA reads TGTGCCAGCTCCGATAGAAGACAGAAGCCCTACGAGCAGTACTTC. This sequence encodes CASSDRRQKPYEQYF.

The chain uses TRBV7-2 and TRBJ2-7; weak D call: TRBD2 (6 bases). V lost 5 bases and J lost 7, with 15 bases in between. Germline CDR1 is SGHTA and CDR2 is FQGNSA. The CDR3 extends over 13 amino acids. The CDR3 protein is CASSPGLTGEQYF. CDR3 nucleotide sequence: TGTGCCAGCAGCCCGGGACTCACCGGGGAGCAGTACTTC.